This TCR beta chain was sequenced in a study of blood T cell repertoires in COVID-19 (dated by TCRdb to 2018 to 2021). For context, the study as a whole: The collaborator samples originated in the United States, Italy and Spain and spanned the acute and convalescent phases of COVID-19. The prospective study material was composed of cDNA or gDNA derived from T cells, B-cell-depleted T cells, or PBMCs. Deeply sampled blood TCRbeta repertoires from subjects exposed to, actively infected with, or recovered from COVID-19 were included in the dataset. The repertoires were released in a freely available public database meant as a resource for research on the immune response to SARS-CoV-2. Samples came from the ongoing ImmuneRACE study (first 160 participants) plus 1,254 subjects from 6 global collaborators. The sample metadata nearly always contained a de-identified subject ID, COVID-19 status, age in years and sex. HLA class I and class II types, where available, came from metadata supplied by the sample provider rather than from assay-based typing. General conclusions and limits of the study: The amount of clinical and demographic metadata varied by source and participant and was provided uncurated.

Between the V and J ends, shortened by 1 base and 9 bases respectively, the junction contains 13 bases. CDR1 and CDR2, looked up from the germline V gene, are SNHLY and FYNNEI. From the cysteine through the phenylalanine, the CDR3 covers 13 amino acids. Only the CDR3 DNA stays, 39 bases, in frame from base 1. The immunoSEQ Assay, a bias-controlled multiplex PCR, was used to amplify TCRbeta CDR3 regions from genomic DNA. The study's processing was this. The number of nucleated cells in each sample was estimated by amplification of reference gene primers within the assay. To quantify the absolute abundance of each unique TCRbeta CDR3 rearrangement, sequence reads were collapsed and filtered. For each sample, productive Simpson clonality was calculated by taking the square root of Simpson's diversity index across productive rearrangements. Entries here come from immuneACCESS through TCRdb and include only in-frame sequences with V and J called. Some clones fail to appear in such tables; in the studies checked, an unresolved V gene covers under half of the shortfall, and the cause of the remainder is unknown. That table furnishes V, J and clone size, whereas the DNA furnished D and trimming. Within this sample are 200,000 to 250,000 clones, with 75% to 90% of them counted one time only. The ten largest clonotypes hold under 4% of the sample.

In the prospective study, participants were roughly 18 to 90 years old, resided in 24 geographic areas of the United States, and were enrolled through a virtual design. To assign participants to cohorts, the prospective study relied on clinical history that participants themselves reported in a screening survey and a study questionnaire. Mobile phlebotomists in the prospective study collected whole blood, serum and a nasopharyngeal or oropharyngeal swab from every participant. Prospective study participants could optionally give additional blood draws and questionnaires over an approximately two-month period. Blood samples from the prospective study were shipped frozen or at room temperature prior to DNA extraction. Details on this clone: Its antigen remains undetermined. No clone much larger than this one lies a single base away; base qualities are absent.

The chain uses TRBV2 and TRBJ2-7; the D gene is perhaps TRBD1, on 5 matching bases. The sample comprised PBMCs or T cells enriched from blood (not recorded which). The sequence was collected from a woman aged 18-29 years in a cohort exposed to, infected with or recovered from COVID-19 (not recorded which). Read as DNA, the sequence is TGTGCCAGCAGTGAAGATAGCAGGGTTGGGCAGTACTTC. This sequence encodes CASSEDSRVGQYF. Supplemented by the reference TRBV2 and TRBJ2-7 proteins around the CDR3, the complete variable domain is EPEVTQTPSHQVTQMGQEVILRCVPISNHLYFYWYRQILGQKVEFLVSFYNNEISEKSEIFDDQFSVERPDGSNFTLKIRSTKLEDSAMYFCASSEDSRVGQYFGPGTRLTVT.